This entry lists 10 T cell receptor beta chains sequenced from one sample in a study of OX40 agonist ivuxolimab in advanced cancers. The assay was immunoSEQ multiplex PCR, and TCRdb's table has in-frame clones only and misses some. Of approximately 59,000 clones in the sample, 75% to 90% were seen once. Sequenced here: CD4+ or CD8+ T cells sorted from blood, sampled in a trial of the OX40 agonist ivuxolimab. The receptors come from an adult with an advanced solid tumor such as melanoma, head and neck, liver or kidney cancer.

DNA for the CDR3: TGTGCCAGCAGCCGACTCGAGCCCCAGCATTTT. Its protein is CASSRLEPQHF. This chain joins TRBV13 and TRBJ1-5, with unresolved D. V lost 5 bases, J lost 8 bases, and 7 bases lay in between. The CDR3 consists of 11 residues. The germline V gene encodes CDR1 PRHDT and CDR2 FYEKMQ (reference sequence).

The chain couples TRBV11-2 to TRBJ2-2; no reliable D call. The CDR3 sequence is 14 residues long. Trimming removed 0 bases at V and 1 base at J, with 3 bases between. Per germline, CDR1 SGHAT and CDR2 FQNNGV. CDR3 DNA sequence: TGTGCCAGCAGCTTAGATCGGAACACCGGGGAGCTGTTTTTT. It is translated as CASSLDRNTGELFF. Combining the CDR3 with reference TRBV11-2 and TRBJ2-2 gives the whole variable domain EAGVAQSPRYKIIEKRQSVAFWCNPISGHATLYWYQQILGQGPKLLIQFQNNGVVDDSQLPKDRFSAERLKGVDSTLKIQPAKLEDSAVYLCASSLDRNTGELFFGEGSRLTVL.

The chain employs TRBV5-4 and TRBJ2-5, with 9 bases aligning to TRBD2. Trimming took 0 bases from V and 4 from J; bases not matched to a gene: 4. The CDR3 is made up of 15 amino acids. In germline, CDR1 is SGHNT, CDR2 YYREEE (reference sequence). The CDR3 coding sequence is TGTGCCAGCAGCTTGGGTTCTAGCGGGATAGAGACCCAGTACTTC. It specifies CASSLGSSGIETQYF.

A remark on this clone: The junction differs from germline at one of its ends, possibly a read error. This rearrangement joins TRBV5-4 to TRBJ2-3; D is uncertain. The CDR3 has 13 amino acids. The germline CDR1 and CDR2 sequences are SGHNT and YYREEE (reference sequence). The CDR3, as DNA: TGTGCCAGCAGCTTGGATCTCACAGCTACGCAGTATTTT. Translation gives CASSLDLTATQYF.

Only a few counts were recorded for this clone. The V and J genes are TRBV7-2 and TRBJ2-7; 12 bases map to TRBD2. The CDR3 spans 18 residues. Trimming at V came to 2 bases and at J to 2 bases, leaving 10 bases not matched to a gene. Germline lookup yields CDR1 SGHTA and CDR2 FQGNSA. The CDR3 protein is CASSLRLAGEIGTYEQYF. The CDR3 DNA reads TGTGCCAGCAGCTTAAGACTAGCGGGAGAGATCGGGACCTACGAGCAGTACTTC.

The gene calls are TRBV11-3 and TRBJ2-1; D gene unclear. The germline V gene has CDR1 SGHNT and CDR2 YENEEA. The V end was cut by 5 bases, the J end by 8 bases, with 16 bases between. This CDR3 contains 14 residues. This CDR3 is CASSARVGHDEQFF. In nucleotides, the CDR3 is TGTGCCAGCAGCGCCAGAGTCGGCCACGATGAGCAGTTCTTC.

This clone has just a few counts. The chain joins TRBV4-3 to TRBJ2-7, with a weak D call TRBD2 (5 bases). Trimming pared 1 base from V and 4 bases from J, leaving 5 bases between. Looked up from germline, CDR1 is LGHNA and CDR2 is YSLEER. The CDR3 is 12 amino acids. For the CDR3, the DNA is TGCGCCAGCAGCCAAGGAGGGTACGAGCAGTACTTC. Its protein is CASSQGGYEQYF.

The CDR3 coding sequence is TGTGCCAGCAGCTTGGAGCCTAGCGGGAGTTGGGACATTCAGTACTTC. Amino acid sequence: CASSLEPSGSWDIQYF. The rearrangement links TRBV5-4 to TRBJ2-4, with TRBD2 matching 10 bases. Germline values: CDR1 SGHNT, CDR2 YYREEE (reference sequence). Trimming removed 0 bases from V and 8 bases from J; junction bases left unmatched: 8. The length of the CDR3 is 16 residues.

The CDR3 region is CASRAGNRLQETQYF. The CDR3 region has the DNA TGTGCCAGCAGGGCAGGAAACCGGCTCCAAGAGACCCAGTACTTC. V is TRBV13 and J is TRBJ2-5; the D is unclear. Trimming cost V 6 bases and J 1 base, with 15 bases left between them. The CDR3 has 15 amino acids. From germline, CDR1 is PRHDT and CDR2 FYEKMQ (reference sequence).

The gene calls are TRBV7-2 and TRBJ1-2; TRBD1 aligns across 7 bases. V lost 4 bases and J lost 0; bases outside the gene matches: 5. In germline, CDR1 is SGHTA, CDR2 FQGNSA. The CDR3 sequence is 15 residues long. Here the CDR3 reads CASSSRQGANYGYTF. The DNA for the CDR3 is TGTGCCAGCAGCTCCCGACAGGGAGCTAACTATGGCTACACCTTC.